The 21 T cell receptor beta chains presented below share a single source sample, sequenced in a study of identifying expanded T cells in peripheral blood. Repertoires were generated with immunoSEQ multiplex PCR, while TCRdb's copy carries only in-frame clones and drops some. The table includes tens of thousands of clones, approximately 82% detected once. The sequencing input was blood. These TCRs come from a person aged 18 to 75 in good health.

The chain has TRBV5-1 and TRBJ2-7; 7 nucleotides align to TRBD1. The CDR3 contains 14 residues. CDR1 SGHRS and CDR2 YFSETQ come from the germline V gene. Trimming took 5 bases from V and 2 from J; bases not matched to a gene: 7. The CDR3: CASSHRQGPYEQYF. The CDR3 DNA is TGCGCCAGCAGTCATAGACAGGGACCCTACGAGCAGTACTTC.

DNA for the CDR3: TGTGCCAGCAGCTTAAGCGCTAGCGGGGACACAGATACGCAGTATTTT. As protein: CASSLSASGDTDTQYF. The chain is built from TRBV7-7 and TRBJ2-3; 9 bases are a match to TRBD2. Looked up from germline, CDR1 is SSHAT and CDR2 is FNYEAQ (reference sequence). The CDR3 sequence is 16 residues long. After removal of 2 bases from V and 2 bases from J, the junction contained 5 bases not matched to a gene. The complete variable domain, with remaining parts taken from reference TRBV7-7 and TRBJ2-3, reads GAGVSQSPRYKVTKRGQDVTLRCDPISSHATLYWYQQALGQGPEFLTYFNYEAQPDKSGLPSDRFSAERPEGSISTLTIQRTEQRDSAMYRCASSLSASGDTDTQYFGPGTRLTVL.

This clone was recorded once. The V and J genes are TRBV7-2 and TRBJ2-1, with D possibly called TRBD1 or TRBD2 (5 bases each). CDR3 length: 16 amino acids. Looked up from germline, CDR1 is SGHTA and CDR2 is FQGNSA. The V and J ends lost 5 bases and 3 bases respectively, with 17 bases between them. CDR3 bases: TGTGCCAGCAGCCGAGGGACCACAACCTTCTACAATGAGCAGTTCTTC. Protein product: CASSRGTTTFYNEQFF.

A single count supports this clone. This chain connects TRBV2 to TRBJ1-5; D remains unclear. The V gene lost 3 bases and the J gene lost 5 bases, with 14 bases spanning the gap. CDR1 SNHLY and CDR2 FYNNEI come from the germline V gene. The CDR3 covers 15 residues. The CDR3 here is CASSENEGIYQPQHF. The CDR3 DNA is TGTGCCAGCAGTGAGAACGAAGGGATTTATCAGCCCCAGCATTTT.

A single count supports this clone. This rearrangement joins TRBV19 to TRBJ1-4; no clear D gene. CDR1 is LNHDA and CDR2 is SQIVND in the germline V gene (reference sequence). Trimming shortened V by 6 bases and J by 0 bases, and 14 bases separated the two germline ends. The CDR3 loop spans 16 amino acids. The CDR3 DNA sequence: TGTGCCAGTAGCCCTTTTGGGCAGCCAACTAATGAAAAACTGTTTTTT. This translates into CASSPFGQPTNEKLFF.

A word on this clone: The junction shows a germline mismatch at one end, possibly a read error. The chain couples TRBV20-1 to TRBJ2-7; no firm D call. CDR3 length equals 11 residues. Germline V gene lookup returns CDR1 DFQATT and CDR2 SNEGSKA (reference sequence). CDR3 DNA sequence: TGCAGTGCTGGAGAGATGGGGAATCAGTACTTC. It codes for CSAGEMGNQYF.

This chain joins TRBV15 and TRBJ2-3, with D perhaps assigned TRBD1 or TRBD2 (6 bases each). The CDR3 runs to 17 residues. V gave up 1 base and J gave up 6 bases, with 20 bases separating them. Germline CDR1 and CDR2: LNHNV and YYDKDF (reference sequence). CDR3: CATSRVGGGSGSDTQYF. Here the CDR3 DNA reads TGTGCCACCAGCAGAGTAGGAGGGGGGAGCGGGTCGGATACGCAGTATTTT. Complete variable domain (other parts from reference TRBV15 and TRBJ2-3): DAMVIQNPRYQVTQFGKPVTLSCSQTLNHNVMYWYQQKSSQAPKLLFHYYDKDFNNEADTPDNFQSRRPNTSFCFLDIRSPGLGDTAMYLCATSRVGGGSGSDTQYFGPGTRLTVL.

The chain joins TRBV7-9 to TRBJ1-2, with D possibly being TRBD1 (5 bases). Germline-derived CDR1 and CDR2 are SEHNR and FQNEAQ (reference sequence). Trimming left V 3 bases short and J 7 bases short, with 9 bases between. There are 12 residues in the CDR3. The CDR3 region has the DNA TGTGCCAGCAGCTTCACTGGGGGTGGCTACACCTTC. This codes for CASSFTGGGYTF.

The V call is TRBV30, the J call TRBJ1-6; no clear D. Germline CDR1 is GTSNPN and CDR2 is SVGIG (reference sequence). This CDR3 comprises 13 residues. With 4 bases removed from V and 7 bases from J, the gap between germline ends came to 11 bases. CDR3 nucleotides: TGTGCCTGGACAGCGACACGAAATTCACCCCTCCACTTT. The encoded protein is CAWTATRNSPLHF.

V gene TRBV11-3 combines with J gene TRBJ2-7, with TRBD1 as a possible D gene (7 bases). This CDR3 has 13 amino acids. Germline loops: CDR1 SGHNT, CDR2 YENEEA. Trimming cost V 8 bases and J 3 bases, with 14 bases left between them. The DNA for the CDR3 is TGTGCCAGCGAAGACAGGGACTTCTACGAGCAGTACTTC. It encodes CASEDRDFYEQYF.

The rearrangement links TRBV11-1 to TRBJ2-3; no firm D call. The CDR3 length is 13 residues. Trimming stripped 5 bases from V and 7 bases from J, with 13 bases between. The germline CDR1 and CDR2 sequences are SGHAT and FQDESV (reference sequence). The CDR3 reads CASSLSPSNTQYF. The CDR3, as DNA: TGTGCCAGCAGCCTGTCTCCGTCTAATACGCAGTATTTT.

The chain uses TRBV5-8 and TRBJ2-3; no clear D. CDR1 and CDR2 (germline): SGHTS, YDEGEE. The ends were cut back, 6 bases at V and 6 bases at J, with 17 bases in the middle. The CDR3 is 14 amino acids. CDR3 region: CASTPRYSFDTQYF. Written as DNA, the CDR3 is TGTGCCAGCACCCCTCGGTACAGTTTCGATACGCAGTATTTT.

The CDR3 nucleotides read TGTGCCAGCACCTCAGGGTACGAGCAGTACTTC. Translation gives CASTSGYEQYF. This rearrangement joins TRBV7-6 to TRBJ2-7; possibly TRBD1 for D (5 bases). Germline CDR1 SGHVS, CDR2 FNYEAQ. The CDR3 covers 11 residues. Trimming removed 7 bases from V and 4 bases from J, with 8 bases in between.

A single count supports this clone. The chain employs TRBV7-8 and TRBJ1-1; weak D call: TRBD1 (6 bases). CDR3 length: 14 amino acids. CDR1 SGHVS and CDR2 FQNEAQ come from the germline V gene. The V and J ends lost 4 bases and 1 base respectively, with 10 bases between them. The CDR3 is CASSYDRRNTEAFF. As DNA, the CDR3 is TGTGCCAGCAGCTACGACAGGCGGAACACTGAAGCTTTCTTT.

The CDR3 region has the DNA TGTGCCAGCAGCTTACTAGGGACAGGGATCCTCTCTAACTATGGCTACACCTTC. Translating it yields CASSLLGTGILSNYGYTF. The chain recombines TRBV7-6 with TRBJ1-2; 9 bases are shared with TRBD1. This CDR3 is built from 18 residues. V dropped 2 bases and J dropped 0; count of bases not matched to a gene: 10. Germline assignment: CDR1 SGHVS and CDR2 FNYEAQ. The full variable domain, with the rest looked up from reference TRBV7-6 and TRBJ1-2, is GAGVSQSPRYKVTKRGQDVALRCDPISGHVSLYWYRQALGQGPEFLTYFNYEAQQDKSGLPNDRFSAERPEGSISTLTIQRTEQRDSAMYRCASSLLGTGILSNYGYTFGSGTRLTVV.

This clone was seen a handful of times. The chain is built from TRBV18 and TRBJ2-2, with 7 bases matching TRBD2. V gave up 1 base and J gave up 2 bases; unmatched junction bases: 7. Germline V gene sequence: CDR1 KGHSH, CDR2 LQKENI. The CDR3 runs 17 residues. The CDR3 DNA sequence: TGTGCCAGCTCACCACGAGGACTAGGGGTTAACACCGGGGAGCTGTTTTTT. Translated: CASSPRGLGVNTGELFF.

The chain joins TRBV11-3 to TRBJ2-3; no reliable D call. CDR1 SGHNT and CDR2 YENEEA come from the germline V gene. Trimming pared 5 bases from V and 3 bases from J, leaving 15 bases between. The CDR3 loop spans 15 amino acids. DNA for the CDR3: TGTGCCAGCAGCAGAAATCAACAAGGTACAGATACGCAGTATTTT. Translating gives CASSRNQQGTDTQYF.

The V gene is TRBV5-5, the J gene TRBJ2-3; D is perhaps TRBD1 or TRBD2 (5 bases each). Looked up from germline, CDR1 is SGHKS and CDR2 is YYEKEE (reference sequence). V lost 2 bases to trimming and J lost 7 bases, with 8 bases between them. The CDR3 extends over 12 amino acids. The CDR3 DNA reads as TGTGCCAGCAGCTTTTGGGGGAATACGCAGTATTTT. Protein product: CASSFWGNTQYF.

The chain is built from TRBV2 and TRBJ2-3, with D unclear. The CDR3 loop spans 12 amino acids. Germline V gene lookup returns CDR1 SNHLY and CDR2 FYNNEI. Deletions cut 5 bases from V and 3 bases from J, with 6 bases between. The CDR3 DNA follows: TGTGCCAGCAGTCGTACGACAGATACGCAGTATTTT. Translating it yields CASSRTTDTQYF.

The V and J genes are TRBV9 and TRBJ2-1; D may be TRBD2 (6 bases). The CDR3 consists of 15 residues. V was shortened by 4 bases and J by 3 bases, with 14 bases between the two germline ends. Looked up from germline, CDR1 is SGDLS and CDR2 is YYNGEE. CDR3 nucleotides: TGTGCCAGCAGCCCCACCCGGGACTTCTACAATGAGCAGTTCTTC. The encoded protein is CASSPTRDFYNEQFF.

The chain links TRBV30 to TRBJ2-1, with TRBD2 matching over 10 bases. The germline V gene encodes CDR1 GTSNPN and CDR2 SVGIG (reference sequence). V lost 2 bases to trimming and J lost 7 bases; unmatched junction nucleotides: 5. The CDR3 loop spans 14 amino acids. The CDR3, as DNA: TGTGCCTGGAGTAGCGGGGGGGCGCGAAATGAGCAGTTCTTC. Translated, it gives CAWSSGGARNEQFF.